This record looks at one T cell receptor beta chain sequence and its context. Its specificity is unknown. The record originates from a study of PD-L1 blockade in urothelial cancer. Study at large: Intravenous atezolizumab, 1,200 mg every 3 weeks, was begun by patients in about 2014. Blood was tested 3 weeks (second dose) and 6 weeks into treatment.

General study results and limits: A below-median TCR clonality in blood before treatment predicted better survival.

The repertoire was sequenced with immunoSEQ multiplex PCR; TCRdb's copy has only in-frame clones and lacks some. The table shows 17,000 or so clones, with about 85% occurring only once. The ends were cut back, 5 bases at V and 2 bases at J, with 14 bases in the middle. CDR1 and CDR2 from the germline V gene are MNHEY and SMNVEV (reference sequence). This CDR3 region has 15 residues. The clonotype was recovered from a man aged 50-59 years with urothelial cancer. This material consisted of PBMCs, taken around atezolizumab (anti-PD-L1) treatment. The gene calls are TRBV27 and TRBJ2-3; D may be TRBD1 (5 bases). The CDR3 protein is CASSRLGAPTDTQYF. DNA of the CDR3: TGTGCCAGCAGTCGTTTAGGGGCTCCCACAGATACGCAGTATTTT.